This TCR beta chain was sequenced during a study of T cell responses to AZD1222 COVID-19 vaccine. V shed 10 bases and J 0 bases; nucleotides not matched to a gene: 9. The CDR3 has 14 residues. Germline CDR1 and CDR2: LNHDA and SQIVND (reference sequence). Libraries were prepared by immunoSEQ multiplex PCR; TCRdb keeps only in-frame clonotypes and omits some of them. The data hold some 140,000 clones, with about 86% observed a single time. The sequenced sample was peripheral blood, obtained on day 0 of MenACWY control vaccination. This chain joins TRBV19 and TRBJ2-7, with TRBD1 identical over 7 bases. The source of this sequence is an adult in good health. This CDR3 is CAIPDRTYSYEQYV. In nucleotides, the CDR3 is TGTGCCATCCCGGACAGGACCTACTCCTACGAGCAGTACGTC.